This TCR beta chain was captured by sequencing in a study of T cell responses to AZD1222 COVID-19 vaccine. Comments on this clone: Antigen unknown.

Sequenced by immunoSEQ multiplex PCR; TCRdb stores in-frame clones only, minus some. The table shows about 100,000 clones, with about nine tenths occurring only once. Study results and caveats: CD4 TCRs associated with vaccination spanned spike, dominating at 160-218 and 743-854. Nearly half of spike-specific TCRs reportedly target unmutated variant regions. Donors, mostly white British, included more females; clonal diversity was possibly underestimated. Scientists sampled the repertoires only once the peak T cell response had passed.

V was cut by 0 bases and J by 8 bases, with 19 bases left in between. The CDR3 sequence is 16 residues long. Germline values: CDR1 LNHDA, CDR2 SQIVND (reference sequence). The sequencing used peripheral blood, collected on day 0 of AZD1222 vaccination. The source of this sequence is an adult in good health. The rearrangement uses TRBV19 and TRBJ1-2; D is ambiguous. CDR3 sequence (DNA): TGTGCCAGTAGTATAGAACCAGCCCCTGGCTCCCTCGGCTACACCTTC. Protein: CASSIEPAPGSLGYTF. Looking up the rest from reference TRBV19 and TRBJ1-2 gives the full variable domain: DGGITQSPKYLFRKEGQNVTLSCEQNLNHDAMYWYRQDPGQGLRLIYYSQIVNDFQKGDIAEGYSVSREKKESFPLTVTSAQKNPTAFYLCASSIEPAPGSLGYTFGSGTRLTVV.